The 32 T cell receptor beta chains presented below share a single source sample, sequenced in a study of blood T cell repertoires in COVID-19. TCRdb's copy holds only in-frame clones and misses some; the assay was immunoSEQ multiplex PCR. The sample lists around 190,000 clones, approximately 80% occurring once. Sequencing input: peripheral blood. Every receptor here comes from a human donor in a cohort sampled during active COVID-19.

V is TRBV7-9 and J is TRBJ1-4, with 9 bases aligning to TRBD1. The V segment lost 5 bases and the J segment 8 bases; nucleotides outside the gene matches: 18. Germline CDR1 is SEHNR and CDR2 is FQNEAQ (reference sequence). This CDR3 contains 18 residues. For the CDR3, the DNA is TGTGCCAGCAGCCAAGGGACAGGGCACAACAACCAAAGGGAAAAACTGTTTTTT. This gives the protein CASSQGTGHNNQREKLFF.

The genes are TRBV2 and TRBJ1-2; 7 nucleotides match TRBD1. This CDR3 region has 15 residues. The V gene end was trimmed by 4 bases and the J gene end by 0 bases; junction bases not matched to a gene: 5. Germline V gives CDR1 SNHLY, CDR2 FYNNEI. Here the CDR3 reads CASSVDRVANYGYTF. CDR3 nucleotides: TGTGCCAGCAGTGTTGACAGGGTAGCTAACTATGGCTACACCTTC.

The chain recombines TRBV2 with TRBJ1-2, with D possibly being TRBD1 (5 bases). The CDR3 extends over 15 amino acids. The germline gives CDR1 SNHLY, CDR2 FYNNEI. V lost 6 bases, J lost 3 bases, and 17 bases lay in between. CDR3 sequence (DNA): TGTGCCAGCAGCCCGGGGGGAGACAGACACTATGGCTACACCTTC. This sequence encodes CASSPGGDRHYGYTF.

The V and J genes are TRBV11-2 and TRBJ1-6; 9 bases are shared with TRBD1. CDR1 and CDR2 from the germline V gene are SGHAT and FQNNGV. The CDR3 runs 14 residues. V gave up 3 bases and J gave up 10 bases; unmatched junction bases: 4. The CDR3 sequence is CASSLGTGSSPLHF. CDR3 nucleotides: TGTGCCAGCAGCTTGGGGACAGGGTCCTCACCCCTCCACTTT.

J is TRBJ1-5 and V is TRBV19; perhaps TRBD1 as D (5 bases). This CDR3 comprises 15 residues. Trimming left V 3 bases short and J 0 bases short, with 9 bases between. From germline, CDR1 is LNHDA and CDR2 SQIVND (reference sequence). This CDR3 is CASSIGDSSNQPQHF. The CDR3 region has the DNA TGTGCCAGTAGTATCGGTGACAGTAGCAATCAGCCCCAGCATTTT. Combining the CDR3 with reference TRBV19 and TRBJ1-5 gives the whole variable domain DGGITQSPKYLFRKEGQNVTLSCEQNLNHDAMYWYRQDPGQGLRLIYYSQIVNDFQKGDIAEGYSVSREKKESFPLTVTSAQKNPTAFYLCASSIGDSSNQPQHFGDGTRLSIL.

CDR3 bases: TGTGCCAGCAGTGGGGGACTGATCTCCTACGAGCAGTACTTC. It codes for CASSGGLISYEQYF. This rearrangement joins TRBV2 to TRBJ2-7, with a tentative D call TRBD2 (6 bases). Per germline, CDR1 SNHLY and CDR2 FYNNEI. The V gene lost 4 bases and the J gene lost 0 bases, with 10 bases spanning the gap. The CDR3 is 14 residues long.

The chain is built from TRBV14 and TRBJ2-1; maybe TRBD1 (6 bases). The V and J ends lost 3 bases and 6 bases respectively, with 18 bases between them. Germline CDR1 is SGHDN and CDR2 is FVKESK. The CDR3 loop spans 16 amino acids. This chain's CDR3 is CASSQVRGGTSNEQFF. CDR3 DNA: TGTGCCAGCAGCCAGGTCCGTGGGGGCACTAGCAATGAGCAGTTCTTC.

The chain combines TRBV2 with TRBJ1-1; D is perhaps TRBD1 (5 bases). From germline, CDR1 is SNHLY and CDR2 FYNNEI. Trimming took 1 base from V and 4 from J, leaving 13 bases between them. This CDR3 is 15 amino acids long. The CDR3 DNA is TGTGCCAGCAGTGAAGTTGGGGGGGGAGCCACTGAAGCTTTCTTT. Translation: CASSEVGGGATEAFF.

This chain connects TRBV19 to TRBJ2-3; 8 nucleotides match TRBD2. Germline V gene sequence: CDR1 LNHDA, CDR2 SQIVND (reference sequence). This CDR3 region has 13 residues. The ends lost 5 bases at V and 5 bases at J; junction bases unmatched: 3. DNA of the CDR3: TGTGCCAGTAGTCCGGGGGGGAAAGATACGCAGTATTTT. Its translation is CASSPGGKDTQYF.

The chain links TRBV7-3 to TRBJ2-5, with 7 bases lining up with TRBD2. The junction had 7 bases not matched to a gene; V was cut back by 5 bases and J by 1 base. Germline V gives CDR1 SGHTA, CDR2 FQGTGA. The CDR3 contains 15 residues. The CDR3 here is CASSPGLWTQETQYF. The CDR3 DNA reads TGTGCCAGCAGCCCGGGACTATGGACCCAAGAGACCCAGTACTTC.

This clone was observed a handful of times. This chain uses TRBV19 with TRBJ1-4; TRBD1 matches at 8 bases. CDR3 length equals 16 residues. The germline V gene encodes CDR1 LNHDA and CDR2 SQIVND (reference sequence). The junction had 8 bases not matched to a gene; V was cut back by 5 bases and J by 3 bases. The CDR3 DNA follows: TGTGCCAGTAGTGACGCAGGGGGCAAGGCTAATGAAAAACTGTTTTTT. It encodes CASSDAGGKANEKLFF.

The rearrangement links TRBV6-5 to TRBJ1-1; 10 bases are shared with TRBD1. Germline V gene data show CDR1 as MNHEY and CDR2 as SVGAGI. This CDR3 comprises 14 residues. Germline trimming cut 8 bases from V and 6 bases from J; bases unmatched to any gene: 9. CDR3 sequence (DNA): TGTGCCAGCGGGACAGGGGCGGTTGATTCTGAAGCTTTCTTT. Translating it yields CASGTGAVDSEAFF.

This rearrangement joins TRBV15 to TRBJ1-1; D is uncertain. Germline-derived CDR1 and CDR2 are LNHNV and YYDKDF (reference sequence). The CDR3 totals 13 residues. Trimming cost V 0 bases and J 5 bases, with 7 bases left between them. Here the CDR3 reads CATSRDPGTEAFF. In DNA, the CDR3 is TGTGCCACCAGCAGAGATCCGGGGACTGAAGCTTTCTTT.

The chain couples TRBV7-3 to TRBJ1-6; 11 bases are shared with TRBD1. Looked up from germline, CDR1 is SGHTA and CDR2 is FQGTGA. With V trimmed by 2 bases and J by 6 bases, 3 bases remained unmatched. This CDR3 contains 16 residues. The DNA of the CDR3 is TGTGCCAGCAGCTTAGGCGGGACAGGGGGTAATTCACCCCTCCACTTT. This sequence encodes CASSLGGTGGNSPLHF.

This clone occurred a few times. V is TRBV18 and J is TRBJ2-7, with a weak D call TRBD1 (6 bases). Trimming left V 6 bases short and J 6 bases short, with 18 bases between. Germline lookup yields CDR1 KGHSH and CDR2 LQKENI. The CDR3 runs to 14 residues. The DNA of the CDR3 is TGTGCCAGCTCCCCCGGGACACAGGGAATCGAGCAGTACTTC. Protein product: CASSPGTQGIEQYF. Full variable domain (missing parts from reference TRBV18 and TRBJ2-7): NAGVMQNPRHLVRRRGQEARLRCSPMKGHSHVYWYRQLPEEGLKFMVYLQKENIIDESGMPKERFSAEFPKEGPSILRIQQVVRGDSAAYFCASSPGTQGIEQYFGPGTRLTVT.

The rearrangement uses TRBV5-6 and TRBJ1-1, with 8 bases aligning to TRBD1. The junction had 8 bases not matched to a gene; V was cut back by 3 bases and J by 1 base. The CDR3 is 16 residues long. The germline V gene has CDR1 SGHDT and CDR2 YYEEEE. The CDR3 DNA reads TGTGCCAGCAGCTCCTGGGGACAGGCTAGGAACACTGAAGCTTTCTTT. Protein product: CASSSWGQARNTEAFF. The full variable domain, in which reference TRBV5-6 and TRBJ1-1 provide the parts outside the CDR3, is DAGVTQSPTHLIKTRGQQVTLRCSPKSGHDTVSWYQQALGQGPQFIFQYYEEEERQRGNFPDRFSGHQFPNYSSELNVNALLLGDSALYLCASSSWGQARNTEAFFGQGTRLTVV.

The genes are TRBV5-4 and TRBJ2-2; perhaps TRBD1 as D (6 bases). V shed 4 bases and J shed 6 bases, with 13 bases lying between them. The CDR3 is 14 amino acids. In germline, CDR1 is SGHNT, CDR2 YYREEE (reference sequence). The CDR3 nucleotides are TGTGCCAGCAGCAGTAACAGGGTACCCGGGGAGCTGTTTTTT. Protein product: CASSSNRVPGELFF.

The CDR3 nucleotides read TGTGCCAGTAGTCCATACAGGGGTTCGACCTATGGCTACACCTTC. Encoded protein: CASSPYRGSTYGYTF. V is TRBV19 and J is TRBJ1-2, with 7 bases lining up with TRBD1. CDR1 is LNHDA, CDR2 SQIVND, per germline (reference sequence). The CDR3 runs 15 residues. The J segment lost 4 bases and the V segment lost 5 bases, leaving 10 bases of the junction unmatched. The full variable domain, its missing parts supplied by reference TRBV19 and TRBJ1-2, is DGGITQSPKYLFRKEGQNVTLSCEQNLNHDAMYWYRQDPGQGLRLIYYSQIVNDFQKGDIAEGYSVSREKKESFPLTVTSAQKNPTAFYLCASSPYRGSTYGYTFGSGTRLTVV.

The V and J genes are TRBV29-1 and TRBJ2-7; TRBD2 is a possible D gene (6 bases). The CDR3 is 12 residues long. In germline, CDR1 is SQVTM, CDR2 ANQGSEA. Deletions cut 7 bases from V and 7 bases from J, with 17 bases between. The CDR3 here is CSAGGARGEQYF. As DNA, the CDR3 is TGCAGCGCCGGAGGGGCCCGAGGTGAGCAGTACTTC.

V and J are TRBV3-1 (or the pseudogene TRBV3-2) and TRBJ1-1, with D perhaps matching TRBD1 (5 bases). Germline CDR1 LGHDT, CDR2 YNNKEL (reference sequence). CDR3 length: 17 amino acids. V shed 0 bases and J shed 8 bases, with 22 bases lying between them. The CDR3 is CASSQDGSGSGRDEAFF. CDR3 nucleotides: TGTGCCAGCAGCCAAGATGGAAGTGGATCAGGGAGGGACGAAGCTTTCTTT.

In its sample, this clone was seen once. This chain uses TRBV3-1 (or the pseudogene TRBV3-2) with TRBJ2-5; 10 bases fit TRBD2. The CDR3 has 15 amino acids. V was pared by 2 bases and J by 5 bases, with 5 bases of the junction left unmatched. The germline CDR1 and CDR2 sequences are LGHDT and YNNKEL (reference sequence). The CDR3 DNA reads TGTGCCAGCAGCCAACCACCTAGCGGGGGTGAGACCCAGTACTTC. Amino acids: CASSQPPSGGETQYF.

This clone was counted a single time. The chain combines TRBV2 with TRBJ2-5, with 10 positions matching TRBD2. Unmatched junction bases numbered 10, after V lost 5 bases and J lost 4 bases. Germline V gene data show CDR1 as SNHLY and CDR2 as FYNNEI. The CDR3 length is 16 residues. CDR3 protein: CASSRGKLAGVETQYF. CDR3 coding DNA: TGTGCCAGCAGTCGAGGGAAGCTAGCGGGGGTAGAGACCCAGTACTTC.

This chain links TRBV7-2 with TRBJ2-1, with 8 positions matching TRBD2. Trimming removed 6 bases from V and 4 bases from J; junction bases left unmatched: 2. The CDR3 consists of 13 residues. Per germline, CDR1 SGHTA and CDR2 FQGNSA. CDR3 sequence reads: CASRRGDYNEQFF. The CDR3 DNA sequence: TGTGCCAGCAGGCGGGGGGATTACAATGAGCAGTTCTTC.

V gene TRBV5-8 combines with J gene TRBJ2-7; D not certain. The CDR3 length is 14 residues. V was cut by 0 bases and J by 3 bases, with 10 bases left in between. Germline CDR1 SGHTS, CDR2 YDEGEE. CDR3 bases: TGTGCCAGCAGCTTGGACGGCGGATACTACGAGCAGTACTTC. Translated: CASSLDGGYYEQYF. Supplemented by reference TRBV5-8 and TRBJ2-7, the full variable domain reads EAGVTQSPTHLIKTRGQQATLRCSPISGHTSVYWYQQALGLGLQFLLWYDEGEERNRGNFPPRFSGRQFPNYSSELNVNALELEDSALYLCASSLDGGYYEQYFGPGTRLTVT.

The rearrangement links TRBV5-8 to TRBJ1-4; the D gene is possibly TRBD1 (5 bases). The germline CDR1 and CDR2 sequences are SGHTS and YDEGEE. This CDR3 comprises 16 residues. Trimming removed 4 bases from V and 3 bases from J, with 16 bases in between. This CDR3 reads CASSLDGGRPNEKLFF. The CDR3 DNA reads TGTGCCAGCAGCCTGGACGGGGGTCGACCTAATGAAAAACTGTTTTTT.

The chain uses TRBV15 and TRBJ1-1; D unresolved. V lost 5 bases to trimming and J lost 3 bases, with 16 bases between them. Germline V lookup: CDR1 LNHNV, CDR2 YYDKDF (reference sequence). This CDR3 comprises 15 residues. This CDR3 is CATSGFIDGDTEAFF. The DNA of the CDR3 is TGTGCCACCAGCGGTTTTATTGACGGGGACACTGAAGCTTTCTTT.

The rearrangement joins TRBV2 to TRBJ2-7, with TRBD1 matching 9 bases. V shed 4 bases and J 5 bases; nucleotides not matched to a gene: 6. CDR3 size: 14 residues. The germline V gene encodes CDR1 SNHLY and CDR2 FYNNEI. The CDR3 spells CASSVRDRDHEQYF. CDR3 nucleotide sequence: TGTGCCAGCAGTGTTCGGGACAGGGACCACGAGCAGTACTTC.

The chain uses TRBV18 and TRBJ2-1; D not certain. The CDR3 totals 13 residues. V lost 2 bases to trimming and J lost 8 bases, with 10 bases between them. Germline V CDR1 and CDR2: KGHSH, LQKENI. CDR3 residues: CASSPSSRDEQFF. CDR3 bases: TGTGCCAGCTCACCATCAAGCCGCGATGAGCAGTTCTTC.

The chain couples TRBV3-1 (or the pseudogene TRBV3-2) to TRBJ1-2; TRBD1 might be the D (5 bases). Germline V gives CDR1 LGHDT, CDR2 YNNKEL (reference sequence). V shed 0 bases and J shed 6 bases, with 8 bases lying between them. The CDR3 is made up of 13 amino acids. The CDR3 DNA sequence: TGTGCCAGCAGCCAAGAACGCAGGGATGGCTACACCTTC. Translation: CASSQERRDGYTF.

The chain carries TRBV3-1 (or the pseudogene TRBV3-2) and TRBJ1-1, with 7 bases lining up with TRBD1. This CDR3 has 15 amino acids. V dropped 3 bases and J dropped 0; count of bases not matched to a gene: 4. Looked up from germline, CDR1 is LGHDT and CDR2 is YNNKEL (reference sequence). The chain's CDR3 is CASSQRQGVNTEAFF. DNA for the CDR3: TGTGCCAGCAGCCAGAGACAGGGTGTGAACACTGAAGCTTTCTTT.

A few counts support this clone. V usage is TRBV30 and J usage is TRBJ2-5; D gene ambiguous. Trimming left V 7 bases short and J 5 bases short, with 8 bases between. CDR3 size: 10 residues. Germline values: CDR1 GTSNPN, CDR2 SVGIG (reference sequence). Here the CDR3 DNA reads TGTGCCTATCAAGAGGAGACCCAGTACTTC. Protein product: CAYQEETQYF.

The chain is built from TRBV14 and TRBJ2-7, with D perhaps TRBD2 (6 bases). The CDR3 sequence is 16 residues long. V was clipped by 0 bases and J by 3 bases, with 15 bases between them. Germline V gives CDR1 SGHDN, CDR2 FVKESK. The CDR3 protein is CASSQDGETRGYEQYF. The DNA of the CDR3 is TGTGCCAGCAGCCAAGATGGGGAGACTAGGGGCTACGAGCAGTACTTC.